The clone carrying this T cell receptor (beta chain) was seen many times. Its specificity is not known. With molecular barcodes, quantitative 5'-RACE was used to make the TCR beta libraries. TCRdb ran MiXCR on the 5' RACE reads and lists one entry per CDR3 protein. Altogether more than 300,000 distinct CDR3 sequences are present, roughly 8% being singletons, with the ten largest covering more than 12%. The data originate from a study of CD8 T cells in ankylosing spondylitis. Notes on the study in general: It appeared that ankylosing spondylitis blood was characterized by a TCR beta motif of several highly homologous variants. Reactive arthritis synovial fluid and blood were previously reported to contain some motif variants.

Germline lookup yields CDR1 SGHTA and CDR2 FQGNSA. Trimming took 6 bases from V and 7 from J, leaving 16 bases between them. The CDR3 contains 14 residues. The clonotype originates from a male donor with ankylosing spondylitis. The sequenced material came from blood, either unsorted or a sorted T cell fraction (not recorded which). The chain employs TRBV7-2 and TRBJ1-5; perhaps TRBD1 as D (6 bases). The CDR3 bases are TGTGCCAGCAGTCAACCAGGGGAGGTACAGCCCCAGCATTTT. As protein: CASSQPGEVQPQHF. Variable domain in full (rest from reference TRBV7-2 and TRBJ1-5): GAGVSQSPSNKVTEKGKDVELRCDPISGHTALYWYRQSLGQGLEFLIYFQGNSAPDKSGLPSDRFSAERTGGSVSTLTIQRTQQEDSAVYLCASSQPGEVQPQHFGDGTRLSIL.